A selection of T cell receptor beta chains follows, all from one sample in a study of CD8 T cell repertoires and HIV-1 epitope variants. Some clones are missing from TCRdb's copy, which holds only in-frame ones; the method was immunoSEQ multiplex PCR. The data hold approximately 90,000 clones, with just under 75% observed a single time. The sample was uncultured baseline CD8+ T cells from peripheral blood mononuclear cells (PBMCs). Source of these receptors: a male donor with HIV. CDR3s include the opening cysteine and the closing phenylalanine or tryptophan. D genes are given only for firm matches. Clone size is not always given. Where it is, it says once, few, many or a class for expanded clones.

clone size: few
J gene: TRBJ2-2
V gene: TRBV10-3
D gene: NA
CDR3 DNA: TGTGCCATCAGTGAGTCGCAGGATTTCACCGGGGAGCTGTTTTTT
CDR3 protein: CAISESQDFTGELFF

clone size: NA
J gene: TRBJ2-1
V gene: TRBV2
D gene: NA
CDR3 DNA: TGTGCCAGCAGGGTCGGGTCAGCATACAATGAGCAGTTCTTC
CDR3 protein: CASRVGSAYNEQFF

clone size: NA
J gene: TRBJ1-5
V gene: TRBV19
D gene: NA
CDR3 DNA: TGTGCCAGTAGTACAGGGGAAAGAGGCAATCAGCCCCAGCATTTT
CDR3 protein: CASSTGERGNQPQHF

clone size: NA
J gene: TRBJ2-1
V gene: TRBV9
D gene: NA
CDR3 DNA: TGTGCCAGCAGCCTAGCAACGAGGCATGTAACTCTTGGGAATGAGCAGTTCTTC
CDR3 protein: CASSLATRHVTLGNEQFF

clone size: NA
J gene: TRBJ2-7
V gene: TRBV28
D gene: TRBD1
CDR3 DNA: TGTGCCAGCAGGCCTACAGGGGGCTACGAGCAGTACTTC
CDR3 protein: CASRPTGGYEQYF

clone size: once
J gene: TRBJ2-7
V gene: TRBV29-1
D gene: TRBD2
CDR3 DNA: TGCAGCGTTCTGAGCGGGAGCCTGGGTGAGCAGTACTTC
CDR3 protein: CSVLSGSLGEQYF

clone size: NA
J gene: TRBJ2-5
V gene: TRBV19
D gene: TRBD2
CDR3 DNA: TGTGCCAGTACGAAAGGACGGGGGGGCAGAGAGACCCAGTACTTC
CDR3 protein: CASTKGRGGRETQYF

clone size: NA
J gene: TRBJ2-5
V gene: TRBV28
D gene: NA
CDR3 DNA: TGTGCCAGCAGTGACCGACAGTCACTCCGCCAAGAGACCCAGTACTTC
CDR3 protein: CASSDRQSLRQETQYF

clone size: NA
J gene: TRBJ2-3
V gene: TRBV9
D gene: NA
CDR3 DNA: TGTGCCAGCAGAGCGACAGCTAGCACAGATACGCAGTATTTT
CDR3 protein: CASRATASTDTQYF

clone size: few
J gene: TRBJ2-5
V gene: TRBV5-4
D gene: TRBD2
CDR3 DNA: TGTGCCAGCAGCTTGACGCCTGAGCGGGGACGAGAGACCCAGTACTTC
CDR3 protein: CASSLTPERGRETQYF

clone size: once
J gene: TRBJ2-1
V gene: TRBV7-2
D gene: NA
CDR3 DNA: TGTGCCAGCAGCTTAGGGCGGGAACCGTACAATGAGCAGTTCTTC
CDR3 protein: CASSLGREPYNEQFF

clone size: NA
J gene: TRBJ2-7
V gene: TRBV6-5
D gene: TRBD2
CDR3 DNA: TGTGCCAGCAGTTACGGCGGGGGACTCTACGAGCAGTACTTC
CDR3 protein: CASSYGGGLYEQYF

clone size: few
J gene: TRBJ2-7
V gene: TRBV7-2
D gene: TRBD2
CDR3 DNA: TGTGCCAGCAGCCCGGGACTAGCGGGGTACGAGCAGTACTTC
CDR3 protein: CASSPGLAGYEQYF

clone size: NA
J gene: TRBJ1-3
V gene: TRBV21-1
D gene: NA
CDR3 DNA: TGTGCCAGCTTCCAGGGGTTACCTTCTGGAAACACCATATATTTT
CDR3 protein: CASFQGLPSGNTIYF

clone size: once
J gene: TRBJ2-1
V gene: TRBV27
D gene: NA
CDR3 DNA: TGTGCCAGCAGTTCATATGCCCAGGGGGGGTCCTACAATGAGCAGTTCTTC
CDR3 protein: CASSSYAQGGSYNEQFF

clone size: NA
J gene: TRBJ2-6
V gene: TRBV19
D gene: NA
CDR3 DNA: TGTGCCAGTAGTCCCAGACGCTCTGGGGCCAACGTCCTGACTTTC
CDR3 protein: CASSPRRSGANVLTF

clone size: NA
J gene: TRBJ2-3
V gene: TRBV7-2
D gene: TRBD2
CDR3 DNA: TGTGCCAGCAGCTTAGATCCTAGCGGGAGTAGGGTAACAGATACGCAGTATTTT
CDR3 protein: CASSLDPSGSRVTDTQYF

clone size: once
J gene: TRBJ2-2
V gene: TRBV5-6
D gene: TRBD1
CDR3 DNA: TGTGCCAGCAGCCCTTACAGGGGCGGGGAGCTGTTTTTT
CDR3 protein: CASSPYRGGELFF

clone size: few
J gene: TRBJ1-4
V gene: TRBV30
D gene: TRBD1
CDR3 DNA: TGTGCCTCTGAGGGACAGGGGAGTGAAAAACTGTTTTTT
CDR3 protein: CASEGQGSEKLFF

clone size: once
J gene: TRBJ2-7
V gene: TRBV28
D gene: NA
CDR3 DNA: TGTGCCAGCAGTGGGCAGGGGCATCTTTCCTACGAGCAGTACTTC
CDR3 protein: CASSGQGHLSYEQYF

clone size: NA
J gene: TRBJ1-2
V gene: TRBV5-1
D gene: NA
CDR3 DNA: TGCGCCAGCAGCTTGGGAGGGGTGCTTGGCTACACCTTC
CDR3 protein: CASSLGGVLGYTF

clone size: NA
J gene: TRBJ2-5
V gene: TRBV4-1
D gene: NA
CDR3 DNA: TGCGCCAGCAGCCAGACAGTACAAGAGACCCAGTACTTC
CDR3 protein: CASSQTVQETQYF

clone size: NA
J gene: TRBJ2-7
V gene: TRBV7-2
D gene: NA
CDR3 DNA: TGTGCCAGCAGCCCCTCCCCGGCAGCCTACGAGCAGTACTTC
CDR3 protein: CASSPSPAAYEQYF

clone size: NA
J gene: TRBJ1-6
V gene: TRBV7-9
D gene: TRBD1
CDR3 DNA: TGTGCCAGCAGCGCCGGGACAGATAATTCACCCCTCCACTTT
CDR3 protein: CASSAGTDNSPLHF

clone size: NA
J gene: TRBJ2-7
V gene: TRBV28
D gene: NA
CDR3 DNA: TGTGCCAGCAGTTACTATTCCGGGGCCGAGCAGTACTTC
CDR3 protein: CASSYYSGAEQYF